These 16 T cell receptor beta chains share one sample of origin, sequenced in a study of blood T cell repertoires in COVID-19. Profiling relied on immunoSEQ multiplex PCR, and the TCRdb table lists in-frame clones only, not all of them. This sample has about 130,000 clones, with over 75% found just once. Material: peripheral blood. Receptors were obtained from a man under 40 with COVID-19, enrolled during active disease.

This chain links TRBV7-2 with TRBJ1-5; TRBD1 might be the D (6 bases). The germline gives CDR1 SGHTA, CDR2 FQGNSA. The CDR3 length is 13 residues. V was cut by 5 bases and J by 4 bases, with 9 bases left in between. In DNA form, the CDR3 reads TGTGCCAGCAGCATGACAGGAAATCAGCCCCAGCATTTT. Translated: CASSMTGNQPQHF.

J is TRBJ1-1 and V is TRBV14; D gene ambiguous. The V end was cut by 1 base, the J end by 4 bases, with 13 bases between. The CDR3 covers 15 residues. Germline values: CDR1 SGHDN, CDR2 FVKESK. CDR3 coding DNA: TGTGCCAGCAGCCAAGTTGCGGGCCTCATCACTGAAGCTTTCTTT. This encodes CASSQVAGLITEAFF.

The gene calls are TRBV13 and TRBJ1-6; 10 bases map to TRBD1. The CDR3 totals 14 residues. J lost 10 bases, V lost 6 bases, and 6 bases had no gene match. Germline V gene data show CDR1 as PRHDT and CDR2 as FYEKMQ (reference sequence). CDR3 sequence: CASRRGQGRSPLHF. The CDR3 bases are TGTGCCAGCAGACGGGGACAGGGGCGATCACCCCTCCACTTT.

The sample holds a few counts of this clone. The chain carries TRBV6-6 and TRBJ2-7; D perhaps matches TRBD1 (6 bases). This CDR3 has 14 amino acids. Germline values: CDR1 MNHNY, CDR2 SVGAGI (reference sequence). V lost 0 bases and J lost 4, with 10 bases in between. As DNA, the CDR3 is TGTGCCAGCAGTTACTCCACAGGGAATTACGAGCAGTACTTC. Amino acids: CASSYSTGNYEQYF.

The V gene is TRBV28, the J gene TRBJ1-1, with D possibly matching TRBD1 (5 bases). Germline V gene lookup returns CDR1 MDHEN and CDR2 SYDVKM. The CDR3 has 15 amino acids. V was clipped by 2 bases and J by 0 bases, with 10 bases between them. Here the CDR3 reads CASSLGGSMNTEAFF. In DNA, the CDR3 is TGTGCCAGCAGTTTAGGGGGGAGCATGAACACTGAAGCTTTCTTT.

CDR3 sequence (DNA): TGTGCCAGCAGTGAGCGGGAGGGCTCCTACAATGAGCAGTTCTTC. Encoded protein: CASSEREGSYNEQFF. This chain connects TRBV6-4 to TRBJ2-1; 9 bases line up with TRBD2. The CDR3 length is 15 residues. In germline, CDR1 is MRHNA, CDR2 SNTAGT. The J segment lost 0 bases and the V segment lost 3 bases, leaving 0 bases of the junction unmatched.

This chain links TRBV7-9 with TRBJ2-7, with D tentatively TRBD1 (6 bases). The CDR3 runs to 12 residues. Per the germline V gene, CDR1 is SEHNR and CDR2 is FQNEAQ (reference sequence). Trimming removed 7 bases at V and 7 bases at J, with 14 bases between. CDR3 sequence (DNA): TGTGCCAGCAACATACAGGGTTATGAGCAGTACTTC. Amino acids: CASNIQGYEQYF.

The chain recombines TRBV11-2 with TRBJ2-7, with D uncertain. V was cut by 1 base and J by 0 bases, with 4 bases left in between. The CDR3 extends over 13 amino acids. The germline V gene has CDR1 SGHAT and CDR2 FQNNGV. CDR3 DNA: TGTGCCAGCAGCTTAGCCAGCTCCTACGAGCAGTACTTC. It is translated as CASSLASSYEQYF. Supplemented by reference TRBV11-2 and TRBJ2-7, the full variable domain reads EAGVAQSPRYKIIEKRQSVAFWCNPISGHATLYWYQQILGQGPKLLIQFQNNGVVDDSQLPKDRFSAERLKGVDSTLKIQPAKLEDSAVYLCASSLASSYEQYFGPGTRLTVT.

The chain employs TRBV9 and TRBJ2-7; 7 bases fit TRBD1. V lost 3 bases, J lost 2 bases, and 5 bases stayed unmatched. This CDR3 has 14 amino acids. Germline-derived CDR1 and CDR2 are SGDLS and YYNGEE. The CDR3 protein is CASSATGAPYEQYF. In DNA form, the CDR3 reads TGTGCCAGCAGCGCCACAGGGGCCCCCTACGAGCAGTACTTC.

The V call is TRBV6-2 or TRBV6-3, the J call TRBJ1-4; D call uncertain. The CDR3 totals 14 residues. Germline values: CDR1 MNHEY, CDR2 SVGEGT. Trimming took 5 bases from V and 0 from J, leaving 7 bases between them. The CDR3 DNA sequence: TGTGCCAGCAGTCGACTAGCAACTAATGAAAAACTGTTTTTT. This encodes CASSRLATNEKLFF.

The CDR3 loop is CASSDLQGLTEAFF. Here the CDR3 DNA reads TGTGCCAGTAGTGATCTACAGGGTCTCACTGAAGCTTTCTTT. The genes are TRBV19 and TRBJ1-1, with D possibly being TRBD1 (6 bases). Germline CDR1 reads LNHDA; CDR2 reads SQIVND (reference sequence). Trimming stripped 5 bases from V and 4 bases from J, with 14 bases between. This CDR3 has 14 residues.

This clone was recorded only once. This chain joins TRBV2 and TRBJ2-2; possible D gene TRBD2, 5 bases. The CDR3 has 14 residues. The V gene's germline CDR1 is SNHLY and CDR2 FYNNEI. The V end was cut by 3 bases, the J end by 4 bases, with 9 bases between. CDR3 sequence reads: CASSERVTTGELFF. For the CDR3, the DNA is TGTGCCAGCAGTGAGAGGGTAACCACCGGGGAGCTGTTTTTT.

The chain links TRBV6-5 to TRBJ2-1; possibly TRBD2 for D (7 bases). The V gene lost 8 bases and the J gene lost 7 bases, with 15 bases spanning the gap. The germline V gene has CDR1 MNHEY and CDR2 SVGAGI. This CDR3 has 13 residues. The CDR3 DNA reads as TGTGCCAGCGTCCAAGGGGGGGTGAATGAGCAGTTCTTC. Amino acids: CASVQGGVNEQFF.

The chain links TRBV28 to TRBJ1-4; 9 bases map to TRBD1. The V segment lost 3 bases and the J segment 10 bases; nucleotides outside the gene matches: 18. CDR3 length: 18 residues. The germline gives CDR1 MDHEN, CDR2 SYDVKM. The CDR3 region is CASSFSPHRQGEGGKLFF. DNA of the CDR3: TGTGCCAGCAGTTTCTCTCCACACCGACAGGGGGAAGGAGGAAAACTGTTTTTT.

In nucleotides, the CDR3 is TGTGCCAGCAGCTTCAACAGGGCCTACGAGCAGTACTTC. The encoded protein is CASSFNRAYEQYF. The chain is built from TRBV5-4 and TRBJ2-7; possibly TRBD1 for D (6 bases). V was shortened by 2 bases and J by 2 bases, with 8 bases between the two germline ends. The CDR3 runs 13 residues. Germline V gene data show CDR1 as SGHNT and CDR2 as YYREEE (reference sequence).

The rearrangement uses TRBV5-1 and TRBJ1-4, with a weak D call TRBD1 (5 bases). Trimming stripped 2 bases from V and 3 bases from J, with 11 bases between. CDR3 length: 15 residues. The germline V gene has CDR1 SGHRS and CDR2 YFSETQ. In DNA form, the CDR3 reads TGCGCCAGCAGCTTCGGGAGGGGAGCTAATGAAAAACTGTTTTTT. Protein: CASSFGRGANEKLFF.